This T cell receptor beta chain appears in the sequencing data of a study of T cell responses to AZD1222 COVID-19 vaccine. The study's findings and limits: Increases in Spike-specific TCR breadth and depth were seen after two AZD1222 doses. Distributed over spike, vaccine-associated CD4 TCRs predominated at 160-218 and 743-854.

V was trimmed by 6 bases and J by 9 bases, leaving 9 bases between them. From germline, CDR1 is MNHEY and CDR2 SVGAGI. This CDR3 spans 11 amino acids. This clone was seen only once. Its antigen remains unknown. Profiling relied on immunoSEQ multiplex PCR, and the TCRdb table lists in-frame clones only, not all of them. The repertoire has about 120,000 clones, more than 70% of them found once; the top ten carry roughly 10%. Sequenced here: peripheral blood, sampled on day 0 of AZD1222 vaccination. The chain couples TRBV6-5 to TRBJ2-1; TRBD2 is a possible D gene (5 bases). This receptor was identified in an adult in good health. Written as DNA, the CDR3 is TGTGCCAGCAGCGACGGGATTGAGCAGTTCTTC. Translating it yields CASSDGIEQFF.